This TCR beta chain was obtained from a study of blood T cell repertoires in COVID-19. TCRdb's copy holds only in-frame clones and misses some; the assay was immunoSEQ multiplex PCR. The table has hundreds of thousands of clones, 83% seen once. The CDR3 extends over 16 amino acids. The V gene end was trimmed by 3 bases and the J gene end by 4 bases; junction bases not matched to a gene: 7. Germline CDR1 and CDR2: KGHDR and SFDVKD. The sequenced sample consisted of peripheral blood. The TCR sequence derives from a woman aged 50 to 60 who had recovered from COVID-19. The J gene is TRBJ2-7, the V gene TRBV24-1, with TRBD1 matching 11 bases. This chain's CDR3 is CATSDPGQGAGYEQYF. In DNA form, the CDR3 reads TGTGCCACCAGTGATCCTGGACAGGGGGCTGGTTACGAGCAGTACTTC.